This T cell receptor beta chain was captured in a study of read filtering for tumor transcriptome and immune sequencing. V lost 1 base, J lost 4 bases, and 20 bases lay in between. The germline V gene has CDR1 MDHEN and CDR2 SYDVKM. The CDR3 has 18 residues. This clonotype was counted ten times or more. Molecular barcoded adaptors covering alpha/delta and beta/gamma chains were used on 400 ng RNA. TCRdb reprocessed the reads via MiXCR and lists one record per CDR3 protein. The sample consists of around 65,000 distinct CDR3 sequences, roughly 20% of them appearing once. The sequence was collected from a donor at least 40 years old with multiple myeloma. The chain uses TRBV28 and TRBJ1-5, with D uncertain. Sequencing input: a population of CD138-negative cells sorted from bone marrow. This CDR3 reads CASSLSWLGRDGNQPQHF. The DNA of the CDR3 is TGTGCCAGCAGTTTATCTTGGCTCGGCAGAGACGGGAATCAGCCCCAGCATTTT.